The clone carrying this T cell receptor beta chain was detected only a few times. As yet, its antigen is unknown. Before the COVID-19 pandemic, during about 2010-2019, CD4+ T cells were taken from unexposed donors. Isolation of CD4+ T cells took place after around eleven days in culture. As cell numbers allowed, unexposed-donor CD4+ T cells faced SARS-CoV-2 S/N and four cold-coronavirus spikes. Cultures received half-medium IL-2 refreshes on days 3 and 7. The sample belongs to a study of CD4 T cells in relation to SARS-CoV-2 and coronaviruses. Study information: Crossreactive spike epitopes shared across donors were mapped to their HLA restriction. Study observations and caveats: The cross-reactivity analysis covered only spike protein, not other viral proteins.

Repertoires were generated with immunoSEQ multiplex PCR, while TCRdb's copy carries only in-frame clones and drops some. Seen here are 20,000 or so clones, about 80% observed once, and the top ten hold about 12%. In germline, CDR1 is MNHEY, CDR2 SMNVEV (reference sequence). The V end was cut by 2 bases, the J end by 2 bases, with 11 bases between. The CDR3 runs 15 residues. The rearrangement uses TRBV27 and TRBJ2-3; D call uncertain. The clonotype was recovered from a human donor in good health. Material: CD4+ T cells from PBMCs, cultured in vitro. CDR3 coding DNA: TGTGCCAGCAGTTTAAGGTCGAGATACACAGATACGCAGTATTTT. Translation gives CASSLRSRYTDTQYF.